A selection of T cell receptor beta chains follows, all from one sample in a study of T-cell reconstitution after alpha-beta-depleted transplantation in children. TCRdb redid the calling of the PCR reads with MiXCR, one entry per CDR3 protein. Here the sample spans some 490,000 distinct CDR3 sequences, under 15% being singletons. Specimen: PBMCs from the stem cell graft donor, collected from the stem cell graft. All receptors derive from a human donor who donated a stem cell graft to a child with combined immunodeficiency. Each CDR3 is given with its conserved first and last residue. The D gene is left open where the match is weak. The size of a clone is reported for some rows only, either as once, few or many, or as a class for expanded clones.

j_gene: TRBJ2-7
d_gene: NA
v_gene: TRBV3-1
abundance: NA
CDR3aa: CASSQADRSYEQYF
CDR3nt: TGTGCCAGCAGCCAAGCTGACCGTTCCTACGAGCAGTACTTC

j_gene: TRBJ2-5
d_gene: NA
v_gene: TRBV5-6
abundance: few
CDR3aa: CASSLAGTVETQYF
CDR3nt: TGTGCCAGCAGCTTGGCTGGCACGGTGGAGACCCAGTACTTC

j_gene: TRBJ1-5
d_gene: NA
v_gene: TRBV9
abundance: NA
CDR3aa: CASSVATRGSVLNF
CDR3nt: TGTGCCAGCAGCGTAGCTACGAGGGGGTCTGTGTTGAATTTT

j_gene: TRBJ2-7
d_gene: NA
v_gene: TRBV4-3
abundance: NA
CDR3aa: CASSQEIRAYEQYF
CDR3nt: TGCGCCAGCAGCCAAGAAATCAGGGCCTACGAGCAGTACTTC

j_gene: TRBJ2-4
d_gene: NA
v_gene: TRBV6-1
abundance: NA
CDR3aa: CASLSGHTKNIQYF
CDR3nt: TGTGCCAGCCTTTCGGGACATACCAAAAACATTCAGTACTTC

j_gene: TRBJ2-5
d_gene: NA
v_gene: TRBV7-9
abundance: few
CDR3aa: CASSSDKYQETQYF
CDR3nt: TGTGCCAGCAGCTCGGACAAGTACCAAGAGACCCAGTACTTC

j_gene: TRBJ2-7
d_gene: TRBD2
v_gene: TRBV6-1
abundance: NA
CDR3aa: CANSAGLGHHEQYF
CDR3nt: TGTGCCAACAGTGCCGGACTAGGACACCACGAGCAGTACTTC

j_gene: TRBJ1-5
d_gene: NA
v_gene: TRBV27
abundance: NA
CDR3aa: CASSLSVGGFQPQHF
CDR3nt: TGTGCCAGCAGTTTATCGGTCGGGGGATTTCAGCCCCAGCATTTT

j_gene: TRBJ2-3
d_gene: NA
v_gene: TRBV4-3
abundance: NA
CDR3aa: CASSQDWSGHRTDTQYF
CDR3nt: TGCGCCAGCAGCCAAGATTGGTCGGGACACCGCACAGATACGCAGTATTTT

j_gene: TRBJ2-7
d_gene: NA
v_gene: TRBV6-4
abundance: many
CDR3aa: CASSRETGYEQYF
CDR3nt: TGTGCCAGCTCTAGAGAGACGGGCTACGAGCAGTACTTC

j_gene: TRBJ2-7
d_gene: NA
v_gene: TRBV5-1
abundance: NA
CDR3aa: CASSYNLGGYEQYF
CDR3nt: TGCGCCAGCAGCTACAACCTGGGCGGCTACGAGCAGTACTTC

j_gene: TRBJ2-7
d_gene: TRBD2
v_gene: TRBV12-5
abundance: many
CDR3aa: CASGRFPGLGPDEQYF
CDR3nt: TGTGCTAGTGGCCGATTCCCGGGACTAGGACCCGACGAGCAGTACTTC

j_gene: TRBJ1-2
d_gene: TRBD1
v_gene: TRBV10-3
abundance: NA
CDR3aa: CAISDRGQGKANYGYTF
CDR3nt: TGTGCCATCAGCGACAGAGGACAGGGAAAGGCTAACTATGGCTACACCTTC